The 29 T cell receptor beta chains listed next were all sequenced from one sample in a study of blood T cell repertoires in COVID-19. Repertoires were generated with immunoSEQ multiplex PCR, while TCRdb's copy carries only in-frame clones and drops some. Among approximately 320,000 clones listed, approximately 85% were seen once. Source material: peripheral blood. The receptor set was obtained from a human donor in a cohort sampled during active COVID-19.

This sequence joins TRBV20-1 and TRBJ2-7, with no clear D. CDR1 and CDR2 (germline): DFQATT, SNEGSKA (reference sequence). Trimming took 3 bases from V and 3 from J, leaving 6 bases between them. This CDR3 is 11 amino acids long. The CDR3, as DNA: TGCAGTGCTAGTCGTAGCTACGAGCAGTACTTC. This gives the protein CSASRSYEQYF.

The J gene is TRBJ2-5, the V gene TRBV7-9; TRBD1 is a possible D gene (6 bases). V dropped 5 bases and J dropped 4 bases, with 14 bases sitting between them. Germline V gene lookup returns CDR1 SEHNR and CDR2 FQNEAQ (reference sequence). The CDR3 spans 14 residues. The CDR3 spells CASSPDRSSETQYF. The CDR3 nucleotides are TGTGCCAGCAGCCCCGACAGGTCCTCAGAGACCCAGTACTTC.

This chain joins TRBV5-1 and TRBJ1-2, with no clear D. The V gene's germline CDR1 is SGHRS and CDR2 YFSETQ. With 0 bases removed from V and 0 bases from J, the gap between germline ends came to 12 bases. The CDR3 spans 16 residues. The CDR3 coding sequence is TGCGCCAGCAGCTTGGTTAGCGGAGATTCTAACTATGGCTACACCTTC. Its translation: CASSLVSGDSNYGYTF. Full variable domain (missing parts from reference TRBV5-1 and TRBJ1-2): KAGVTQTPRYLIKTRGQQVTLSCSPISGHRSVSWYQQTPGQGLQFLFEYFSETQRNKGNFPGRFSGRQFSNSRSEMNVSTLELGDSALYLCASSLVSGDSNYGYTFGSGTRLTVV.

In this sample, this clone turned up a few times. The chain combines TRBV30 with TRBJ2-1; perhaps TRBD1 as D (6 bases). The V and J ends lost 1 base and 7 bases respectively, with 23 bases between them. The CDR3 covers 17 residues. Germline V lookup: CDR1 GTSNPN, CDR2 SVGIG (reference sequence). This CDR3 is CAWSDRVSRFYGNEQFF. The CDR3 DNA sequence: TGTGCCTGGAGTGACAGGGTTTCTAGGTTTTACGGAAATGAGCAGTTCTTC.

This clone was observed a few times. J is TRBJ1-1 and V is TRBV25-1, with a weak D call TRBD1 (5 bases). The CDR3 spans 12 residues. Trimming removed 8 bases from V and 4 bases from J, with 11 bases in between. From germline, CDR1 is MGHDK and CDR2 SYGVNS. The CDR3 coding sequence is TGTGCCAGCGGGGCACCCGGCACTGAAGCTTTCTTT. This sequence encodes CASGAPGTEAFF. Variable domain in full (rest from reference TRBV25-1 and TRBJ1-1): EADIYQTPRYLVIGTGKKITLECSQTMGHDKMYWYQQDPGMELHLIHYSYGVNSTEKGDLSSESTVSRIRTEHFPLTLESARPSHTSQYLCASGAPGTEAFFGQGTRLTVV.

The chain combines TRBV10-2 with TRBJ2-2; TRBD2 matches 8 bases. Germline-derived CDR1 and CDR2 are WSHSY and SAAADI. J was trimmed by 0 bases and V by 6 bases; bases with no gene match: 6. This CDR3 contains 16 residues. This chain's CDR3 is CASSAGGRTNTGELFF. The CDR3 coding sequence is TGCGCCAGCAGCGCGGGGGGACGGACGAACACCGGGGAGCTGTTTTTT.

The CDR3 DNA sequence: TGTGCCAGCAGTTACGGCCGAACTAATGAAAAACTGTTTTTT. Translated: CASSYGRTNEKLFF. The chain couples TRBV6-6 to TRBJ1-4; D gene unclear. The length of the CDR3 is 14 residues. V dropped 2 bases and J dropped 1 base, with 5 bases sitting between them. Germline lookup yields CDR1 MNHNY and CDR2 SVGAGI (reference sequence).

This clone showed up just a few times. This chain links TRBV7-6 with TRBJ1-1; D remains ambiguous. From germline, CDR1 is SGHVS and CDR2 FNYEAQ. The length of the CDR3 is 15 residues. V shed 3 bases and J shed 2 bases, with 13 bases lying between them. CDR3 DNA sequence: TGTGCCAGCAGCTTGACTCCGGCAGCAAACACTGAAGCTTTCTTT. It translates to CASSLTPAANTEAFF.

The chain recombines TRBV6-5 with TRBJ1-4; weak D call: TRBD1 (6 bases). Per germline, CDR1 MNHEY and CDR2 SVGAGI. The CDR3 is made up of 16 amino acids. V shed 0 bases and J shed 8 bases, with 16 bases lying between them. CDR3 sequence reads: CASSYSPTGYGEKLFF. As DNA, the CDR3 is TGTGCCAGCAGTTACTCGCCAACAGGGTACGGCGAAAAACTGTTTTTT.

The CDR3 region has the DNA TGTGCCAGCACCAAAGGGGACTCTGGGGCCAACGTCCTGACTTTC. Translated: CASTKGDSGANVLTF. J is TRBJ2-6 and V is TRBV6-5; D is perhaps TRBD1 (5 bases). V was cut by 7 bases and J by 0 bases, with 10 bases left in between. The CDR3 runs to 15 residues. Germline CDR1 reads MNHEY; CDR2 reads SVGAGI.

V and J are TRBV9 and TRBJ2-2; 10 bases agree with TRBD2. V was pared by 3 bases and J by 7 bases, with 3 bases of the junction left unmatched. The CDR3 is 14 residues long. Germline CDR1 is SGDLS and CDR2 is YYNGEE. The CDR3 DNA reads as TGTGCCAGCAGCGCCGAGCGGGGGGGCGGGGAGCTGTTTTTT. The encoded protein is CASSAERGGGELFF.

This clone was counted a single time. The chain uses TRBV18 and TRBJ2-7; 7 bases agree with TRBD2. CDR1 is KGHSH, CDR2 LQKENI, per germline. CDR3 length: 15 amino acids. V lost 8 bases, J lost 10 bases, and 20 bases stayed unmatched. CDR3 sequence (DNA): TGTGCCAGCCGTATTTCCGGGACTGGGACTATGGTACAGTACTTC. It specifies CASRISGTGTMVQYF.

V usage is TRBV20-1 and J usage is TRBJ2-2; 8 nucleotides line up with TRBD2. CDR1 is DFQATT, CDR2 SNEGSKA, per germline (reference sequence). The CDR3 spans 15 residues. V lost 3 bases to trimming and J lost 5 bases; unmatched junction nucleotides: 8. The CDR3 nucleotides read TGCAGTGCTAGTTCAAGCGGGAGAGGGACCGGGGAGCTGTTTTTT. Residues: CSASSSGRGTGELFF.

This sequence joins TRBV5-6 and TRBJ1-2; 7 bases line up with TRBD1. The V gene's germline CDR1 is SGHDT and CDR2 YYEEEE. V trimming: 1 base; J trimming: 0 bases; junction bases outside the gene matches: 9. The CDR3 extends over 17 amino acids. The DNA for the CDR3 is TGTGCCAGCAGCTTGTCCCTCCGAAGGGGGCCTAACTATGGCTACACCTTC. This gives the protein CASSLSLRRGPNYGYTF.

This chain links TRBV21-1 with TRBJ1-5. TRBV21-1 counts as a pseudogene. This CDR3 spans 18 amino acids. In nucleotides, the CDR3 is TGTGCCAGCGCAACGGGGGGCCAAGGACTCAGGAACAGTCAGCCCCAGCATTTT. This encodes CASATGGQGLRNSQPQHF.

The chain uses TRBV7-9 and TRBJ1-1; D is unresolved. V dropped 5 bases and J dropped 1 base, with 11 bases sitting between them. CDR1 SEHNR and CDR2 FQNEAQ come from the germline V gene (reference sequence). The CDR3 sequence is 14 residues long. The CDR3 spells CASSPPRGNTEAFF. For the CDR3, the DNA is TGTGCCAGCAGCCCTCCCCGGGGGAACACTGAAGCTTTCTTT.

The chain uses TRBV28 and TRBJ1-2, with unresolved D. Per germline, CDR1 MDHEN and CDR2 SYDVKM. V shed 8 bases and J shed 4 bases, with 8 bases lying between them. The CDR3 has 11 residues. The CDR3 loop is CASDSRYGYTF. The CDR3 coding sequence is TGTGCCAGCGATAGTCGCTATGGCTACACCTTC.

This chain joins TRBV5-5 and TRBJ1-1; D is unclear. The CDR3 has 12 amino acids. V lost 2 bases and J lost 3, with 5 bases in between. Germline V gene data show CDR1 as SGHKS and CDR2 as YYEKEE (reference sequence). The CDR3 loop is CASSFPYTEAFF. CDR3 sequence (DNA): TGTGCCAGCAGCTTCCCCTACACTGAAGCTTTCTTT.

The chain has TRBV12-3 or TRBV12-4 and TRBJ1-2, with D hard to call. V lost 6 bases and J lost 8, with 13 bases in between. This CDR3 contains 12 residues. The CDR3 loop reads CASSPREFGYTF. CDR3 sequence (DNA): TGTGCCAGCAGCCCTCGTGAGTTCGGCTACACCTTC.

The rearrangement joins TRBV25-1 to TRBJ1-3; D possibly corresponds to TRBD1 (6 bases). This CDR3 comprises 15 residues. The V gene lost 6 bases and the J gene lost 0 bases, with 12 bases spanning the gap. Germline CDR1 is MGHDK and CDR2 is SYGVNS. CDR3 in DNA: TGTGCCAGCAGGGGAGACAGGAGCTCTGGAAACACCATATATTTT. Residues: CASRGDRSSGNTIYF.

CDR3 sequence reads: CAWGQVSGNTIYF. CDR3 in DNA: TGTGCCTGGGGACAGGTCTCTGGAAACACCATATATTTT. V gene TRBV30 combines with J gene TRBJ1-3; 7 bases align to TRBD1. The ends lost 5 bases at V and 0 bases at J; junction bases unmatched: 1. This CDR3 has 13 residues. Germline loops: CDR1 GTSNPN, CDR2 SVGIG (reference sequence).

V is TRBV5-1 and J is TRBJ2-5; TRBD2 matches at 8 bases. V lost 1 base to trimming and J lost 2 bases; unmatched junction nucleotides: 4. Germline CDR1 SGHRS, CDR2 YFSETQ. The CDR3 spans 15 residues. The CDR3 DNA is TGCGCCAGCAGCTTGCCCGCGGGGGGACAAGAGACCCAGTACTTC. Its protein product is CASSLPAGGQETQYF.

The chain couples TRBV24-1 to TRBJ1-2; tentatively, D is TRBD1 (6 bases). Germline V gene lookup returns CDR1 KGHDR and CDR2 SFDVKD. The CDR3 runs 14 residues. The germline V and J ends were trimmed by 4 bases and 5 bases, with 13 bases remaining between them. CDR3 in DNA: TGTGCCACCAGTGACCGCAAGACAGGTTATGGCTACACCTTC. Translating it yields CATSDRKTGYGYTF.

The chain has TRBV21-1 and TRBJ2-1; the D call of TRBD2 is as the table states it, not checked on the DNA. TRBV21-1 is a documented pseudogene. This CDR3 is built from 16 residues. The CDR3 region is CASSKGRGFSYNEQFF. The CDR3 nucleotides are TGTGCCAGCAGCAAGGGACGGGGGTTTTCCTACAATGAGCAGTTCTTC.

The V and J genes are TRBV6-6 and TRBJ2-7; 9 bases agree with TRBD1. V lost 10 bases to trimming and J lost 2 bases; unmatched junction nucleotides: 6. The CDR3 covers 13 residues. Looked up from germline, CDR1 is MNHNY and CDR2 is SVGAGI (reference sequence). The CDR3 nucleotides read TGTGCCATCGGGGACAGGGTGACCTACGAGCAGTACTTC. Translation gives CAIGDRVTYEQYF.

J is TRBJ2-2 and V is TRBV19, with unresolved D. CDR3 length equals 13 residues. V was shortened by 5 bases and J by 6 bases, with 10 bases between the two germline ends. The V gene's germline CDR1 is LNHDA and CDR2 SQIVND (reference sequence). CDR3 coding DNA: TGTGCCAGTAGTGCCATAGTCCCCGGGGAGCTGTTTTTT. Translating it yields CASSAIVPGELFF. Supplemented by reference TRBV19 and TRBJ2-2, the full variable domain reads DGGITQSPKYLFRKEGQNVTLSCEQNLNHDAMYWYRQDPGQGLRLIYYSQIVNDFQKGDIAEGYSVSREKKESFPLTVTSAQKNPTAFYLCASSAIVPGELFFGEGSRLTVL.

V gene TRBV5-4 combines with J gene TRBJ2-7; a weak D match, TRBD2 (6 bases). The V and J ends lost 4 bases and 6 bases respectively, with 20 bases between them. CDR1 and CDR2 from the germline V gene are SGHNT and YYREEE (reference sequence). CDR3 length equals 15 residues. Written as DNA, the CDR3 is TGTGCCAGCAGCGGGGGGACGCGCGGTGGGCTCGAGCAGTACTTC. Translating it yields CASSGGTRGGLEQYF.

V gene TRBV2 combines with J gene TRBJ1-1, with a weak D call TRBD1 (6 bases). The V gene lost 6 bases and the J gene lost 4 bases, with 15 bases spanning the gap. Germline V CDR1 and CDR2: SNHLY, FYNNEI. This CDR3 spans 14 amino acids. The CDR3 is CASRGTGRGTEAFF. CDR3 bases: TGTGCCAGCAGGGGAACAGGGAGGGGCACTGAAGCTTTCTTT.

The chain uses TRBV30 and TRBJ1-2; D might be TRBD1 (5 bases). The CDR3 contains 12 residues. Trimming shortened V by 0 bases and J by 7 bases, and 9 bases separated the two germline ends. The germline gives CDR1 GTSNPN, CDR2 SVGIG (reference sequence). The CDR3 nucleotides read TGTGCCTGGAGTGTACGGGGGACTGGCTACACCTTC. As protein: CAWSVRGTGYTF.